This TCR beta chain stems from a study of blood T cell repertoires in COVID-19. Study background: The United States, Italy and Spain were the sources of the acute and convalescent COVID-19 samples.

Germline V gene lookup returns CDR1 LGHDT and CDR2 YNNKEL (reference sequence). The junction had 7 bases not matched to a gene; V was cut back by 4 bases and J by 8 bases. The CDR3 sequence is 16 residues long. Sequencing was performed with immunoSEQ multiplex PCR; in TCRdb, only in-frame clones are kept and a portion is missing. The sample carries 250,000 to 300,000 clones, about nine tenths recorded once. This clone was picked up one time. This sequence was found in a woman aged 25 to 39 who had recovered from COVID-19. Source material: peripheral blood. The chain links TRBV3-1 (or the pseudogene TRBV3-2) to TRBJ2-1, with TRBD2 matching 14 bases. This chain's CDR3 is CASSRSGTSGGHEQFF. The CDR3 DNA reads TGTGCCAGCAGCCGCTCCGGGACTAGCGGGGGTCATGAGCAGTTCTTC.